This is a list of T cell receptor beta chains from one sample in a study of human T cells and chemical hapten exposure. MiXCR, run by TCRdb on the RACE reads, gives a single entry per CDR3 protein. Here the sample spans 380,000 or so distinct CDR3 sequences, 4.5% to 7% being singletons. The sample consisted of whole blood, taken in connection with sensitization to the hapten diphenylcyclopropenone (DPC). The receptors were sampled from a woman under 30 with alopecia areata. Some clones in this sample may be carry-over from other donors' samples. The CDR3 runs from the conserved cysteine through the conserved F or W. The D gene is left open where the match is weak. The listing skips clone size in some rows; elsewhere it reads once, few, many or a size class.

abundance	d_gene	j_gene	v_gene	CDR3aa	CDR3nt
few	-	TRBJ2-2	TRBV7-6	CASSLDENTGELFF	TGTGCCAGCAGCTTGGACGAGAACACCGGGGAGCTGTTTTTT
-	-	TRBJ1-4	TRBV5-1	CASSLLGENKDEKLFF	TGCGCCAGCAGCTTGTTGGGGGAAAATAAGGATGAAAAACTGTTTTTT
many	TRBD1	TRBJ1-2	TRBV25-1	CASNPPGGLGYTF	TGTGCCAGCAATCCCCCAGGGGGGCTTGGCTACACCTTC
-	-	TRBJ1-4	TRBV5-6	CASSLSRNNIGLFF	TGTGCCAGCAGCTTGTCCCGGAACAACATTGGACTGTTTTTT
-	TRBD2	TRBJ2-5	TRBV6-5	CASSYRGGARETQYF	TGTGCCAGCAGTTATCGCGGGGGGGCCAGAGAGACCCAGTACTTC
few	-	TRBJ2-3	TRBV20-1	CSARDSANTDTQYF	TGCAGTGCTAGAGATTCGGCCAACACAGATACGCAGTATTTT
few	-	TRBJ1-2	TRBV18	CASSPKAAIDGYTF	TGTGCCAGCTCACCGAAGGCAGCCATCGATGGCTACACCTTC
many	TRBD1	TRBJ2-7	TRBV5-1	CASSSPGQPYEQYF	TGCGCCAGCAGCTCACCGGGACAGCCCTACGAGCAGTACTTC
medium-sized	-	TRBJ2-7	TRBV4-3	CASSQEAEYEQYF	TGCGCCAGCAGCCAAGAGGCGGAGTACGAGCAGTACTTC
few	TRBD1	TRBJ2-1	TRBV4-3	CASSQVAGTGLEDEQFF	TGCGCCAGCAGCCAAGTAGCCGGGACAGGGTTAGAGGATGAGCAGTTCTTC
-	-	TRBJ1-6	TRBV5-1	CASSDSGDNSPLHF	TGCGCCAGCAGTGACTCAGGCGATAATTCACCCCTCCACTTT
few	TRBD2	TRBJ2-1	TRBV4-1	CASSQATAGTIYNEQFF	TGCGCCAGCAGCCAAGCTACGGCGGGGACTATCTACAATGAGCAGTTCTTC
many	-	TRBJ1-1	TRBV5-6	CASSLGGQYTEAFF	TGTGCCAGCAGCTTGGGAGGTCAGTACACTGAAGCTTTCTTT
many	-	TRBJ1-5	TRBV27	CASSFPETGKVSNQPQHF	TGTGCCAGCAGTTTTCCCGAAACAGGGAAGGTAAGCAATCAGCCCCAGCATTTT
-	-	TRBJ2-6	TRBV12-3/TRBV12-4	CASSLILAATGANVLTF	TGTGCCAGCAGTTTAATCTTGGCCGCGACTGGGGCCAACGTCCTGACTTTC
many	-	TRBJ1-2	TRBV6-5	CASSYSSNYGYTF	TGTGCCAGCAGTTATAGCAGCAACTATGGCTACACCTTC
many	-	TRBJ1-1	TRBV10-3	CAISDHSGHFNTEAFF	TGTGCCATCAGTGATCATTCCGGGCATTTTAACACTGAAGCTTTCTTT
many	-	TRBJ1-4	TRBV28	CASSLYHVGKTNEKLFF	TGTGCCAGCAGTTTATACCATGTAGGGAAAACTAATGAAAAACTGTTTTTT
few	-	TRBJ1-1	TRBV28	CASTLTHTEAFF	TGTGCTTCGACATTAACCCACACTGAAGCTTTCTTT
few	-	TRBJ1-5	TRBV20-1	CSARRTDSNQPQHF	TGCAGTGCTAGAAGGACTGATAGCAATCAGCCCCAGCATTTT
-	-	TRBJ1-6	TRBV3-1	CASSQAAALGSPLHF	TGTGCCAGCAGCCAAGCGGCAGCCTTGGGTTCACCCCTCCACTTT
many	-	TRBJ1-2	TRBV6-5	CASSGDGGYYGYTF	TGTGCCAGCAGTGGGGACGGTGGGTACTATGGCTACACCTTC
-	-	TRBJ1-1	TRBV3-1	CASSPPAPRNTEAFF	TGTGCCAGCAGCCCTCCGGCGCCCCGGAACACTGAAGCTTTCTTT
few	-	TRBJ1-1	TRBV6-6	CASNEYGQTSRRTFF	TGTGCCAGCAATGAATACGGACAGACTTCCCGGAGGACTTTCTTT
few	-	TRBJ1-1	TRBV28	CASSFPPWKGDTEAFF	TGTGCCAGCAGTTTCCCTCCGTGGAAAGGGGACACTGAAGCTTTCTTT
-	-	TRBJ1-1	TRBV27	CASSFATQLNTEAFF	TGTGCCAGCAGTTTCGCGACACAATTGAACACTGAAGCTTTCTTT
few	-	TRBJ1-2	TRBV20-1	CSAFSPGTNSGYTF	TGCAGTGCCTTCTCCCCCGGGACAAATTCCGGCTACACCTTC
-	TRBD1	TRBJ2-1	TRBV5-1	CASSPTRQGPDEQFF	TGCGCCAGCAGCCCGACCCGACAGGGACCTGATGAGCAGTTCTTC
many	-	TRBJ2-3	TRBV29-1	CSVVGRASTDTQYF	TGCAGCGTTGTCGGCAGAGCTAGCACAGATACGCAGTATTTT
-	TRBD1	TRBJ2-5	TRBV20-1	CSARGQNLQETQYF	TGCAGTGCTCGGGGACAGAACTTACAAGAGACCCAGTACTTC
-	-	TRBJ2-2	TRBV3-1	CASSPPGLDTGELFF	TGTGCCAGCAGCCCACCGGGACTCGACACCGGGGAGCTGTTTTTT
many	-	TRBJ1-1	TRBV20-1	CSARDFKNTEAFF	TGCAGTGCTAGAGATTTTAAGAACACTGAAGCTTTCTTT
many	TRBD2	TRBJ2-7	TRBV20-1	CSARDPSGGIHEQYF	TGCAGTGCTAGAGATCCTAGCGGGGGGATCCACGAGCAGTACTTC
few	TRBD2	TRBJ2-5	TRBV3-1	CASSHRLAPETQYF	TGTGCCAGCAGCCATAGACTAGCCCCAGAGACCCAGTACTTC
many	TRBD1	TRBJ1-5	TRBV19	CASSSGDSYQPQHF	TGTGCCAGTAGTAGTGGGGACAGCTATCAGCCCCAGCATTTT
few	-	TRBJ1-5	TRBV24-1	CATSGRYNQPQHF	TGTGCCACCAGTGGCAGATATAATCAGCCCCAGCATTTT
many	-	TRBJ1-3	TRBV29-1	CSVRREAGNTIYF	TGCAGCGTTCGAAGGGAAGCTGGAAACACCATATATTTT
many	TRBD2	TRBJ2-3	TRBV2	CASSSDGSGGPSTDTQYF	TGTGCCAGCAGTTCCGATGGTAGCGGGGGGCCCAGCACAGATACGCAGTATTTT
-	-	TRBJ2-3	TRBV13	CASSTKGGGTDTQYF	TGTGCCAGCAGCACAAAGGGGGGCGGCACAGATACGCAGTATTTT
many	-	TRBJ2-7	TRBV12-3/TRBV12-4	CASSLFMVRSYEQYF	TGTGCCAGCAGTTTATTTATGGTCCGTTCCTACGAGCAGTACTTC
few	-	TRBJ1-1	TRBV5-4	CASSSTLKEGTEAFF	TGTGCCAGCAGCTCGACCCTAAAAGAGGGAACTGAAGCTTTCTTT
-	TRBD2	TRBJ2-3	TRBV11-2	CASSLDSDSSGGAFGTDTQYF	TGTGCCAGCAGCTTAGATTCGGACTCCAGCGGGGGGGCCTTCGGCACAGATACGCAGTATTTT